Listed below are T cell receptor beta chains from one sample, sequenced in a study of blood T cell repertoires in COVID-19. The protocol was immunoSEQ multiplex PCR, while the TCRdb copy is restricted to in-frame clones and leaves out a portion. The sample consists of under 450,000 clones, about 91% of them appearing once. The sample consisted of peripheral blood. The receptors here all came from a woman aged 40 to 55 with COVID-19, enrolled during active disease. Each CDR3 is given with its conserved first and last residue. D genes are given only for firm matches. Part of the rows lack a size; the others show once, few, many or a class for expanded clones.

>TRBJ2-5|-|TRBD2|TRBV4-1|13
CASSQDRTRMQYF
TGCGCCAGCAGCCAAGATCGGACTAGGATGCAGTACTTC
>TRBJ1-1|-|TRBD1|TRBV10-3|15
CAIMDRGPLGTEAFF
TGTGCCATCATGGACAGGGGTCCTTTGGGCACTGAAGCTTTCTTT
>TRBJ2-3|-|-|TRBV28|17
CASSATGGHGVTDTQYF
TGTGCCAGCAGCGCAACCGGCGGGCACGGGGTCACAGATACGCAGTATTTT
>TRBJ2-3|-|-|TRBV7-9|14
CASSFAANTDTQYF
TGTGCCAGCAGCTTTGCAGCGAACACAGATACGCAGTATTTT
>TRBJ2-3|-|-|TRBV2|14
CASKTSSITDTQYF
TGTGCCAGCAAAACTAGCTCTATCACAGATACGCAGTATTTT
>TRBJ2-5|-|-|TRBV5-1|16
CASSLQGQGIGETQYF
TGCGCCAGCAGCTTGCAGGGGCAGGGCATAGGCGAGACCCAGTACTTC
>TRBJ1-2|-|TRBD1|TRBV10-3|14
CAITLGTGGYGYTF
TGTGCCATCACCCTGGGAACAGGGGGCTATGGCTACACCTTC
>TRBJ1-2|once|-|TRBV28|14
CASSLSYRESGYTF
TGTGCCAGCAGTTTATCTTACAGGGAGTCTGGCTACACCTTC
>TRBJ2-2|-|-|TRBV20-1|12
CSASRYTGELFF
TGCAGTGCTAGTCGGTACACCGGGGAGCTGTTTTTT
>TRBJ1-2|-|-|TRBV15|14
CATSNRRRDYGYTF
TGTGCCACCAGCAACAGGAGGAGGGACTATGGCTACACCTTC
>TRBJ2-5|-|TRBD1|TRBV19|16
CASSIEGTEYQETQYF
TGTGCCAGTAGTATCGAGGGGACAGAGTACCAAGAGACCCAGTACTTC
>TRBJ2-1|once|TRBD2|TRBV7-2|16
CASSISGTSRGGEQFF
TGTGCCAGCAGTATTTCCGGGACTAGCAGAGGGGGGGAGCAGTTCTTC
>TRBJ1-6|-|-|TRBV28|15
CASSTDSSYNSPLHF
TGTGCCAGCAGCACCGACAGCTCCTATAATTCACCCCTCCACTTT
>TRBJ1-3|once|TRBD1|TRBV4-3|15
CASSQVGTAGNTIYF
TGCGCCAGCAGCCAAGTGGGGACAGCTGGAAACACCATATATTTT
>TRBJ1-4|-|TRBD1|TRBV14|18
CASSQDAIGQDLARKLFF
TGTGCCAGCAGCCAAGATGCGATTGGACAGGACCTAGCCAGAAAACTGTTTTTT
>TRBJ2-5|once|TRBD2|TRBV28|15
CASSLLAGGGETQYF
TGTGCCAGCAGTTTATTAGCGGGAGGAGGGGAGACCCAGTACTTC
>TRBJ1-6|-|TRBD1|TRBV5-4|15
CASSPGQGTYSPLHF
TGTGCCAGCAGTCCGGGACAGGGAACATATTCACCCCTCCACTTT
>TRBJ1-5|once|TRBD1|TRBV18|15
CASSPRDRGNQPQHF
TGTGCCAGCTCACCGAGAGACAGGGGCAATCAGCCCCAGCATTTT
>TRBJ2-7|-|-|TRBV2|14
CASSDQGTYYEQYF
TGTGCCAGCAGTGACCAGGGTACCTACTACGAGCAGTACTTC
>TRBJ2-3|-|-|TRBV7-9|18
CASSPGKGGGPSTDTQYF
TGTGCCAGCAGCCCAGGAAAAGGGGGAGGGCCTAGCACAGATACGCAGTATTTT
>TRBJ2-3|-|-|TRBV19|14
CASSGSGPTDTQYF
TGTGCCAGTAGTGGTAGCGGCCCCACAGATACGCAGTATTTT
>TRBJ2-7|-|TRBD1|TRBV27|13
CASSPIRGPEQYF
TGTGCCAGCAGTCCAATCAGGGGGCCCGAGCAGTACTTC
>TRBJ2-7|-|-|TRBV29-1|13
CSVQSGVAYEQYF
TGCAGCGTTCAGTCGGGGGTTGCCTACGAGCAGTACTTC
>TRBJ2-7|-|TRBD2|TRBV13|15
CASSLDPSGSYEQYF
TGTGCCAGCAGCTTAGATCCTAGCGGGTCCTACGAGCAGTACTTC
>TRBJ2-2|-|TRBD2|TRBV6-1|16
CASSESGGVYAGELFF
TGTGCCAGCAGTGAGAGCGGGGGCGTGTACGCTGGGGAGCTGTTTTTT
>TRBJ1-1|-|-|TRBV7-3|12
CASSLSRGEAFF
TGTGCCAGCAGCTTATCAAGGGGAGAAGCTTTCTTT
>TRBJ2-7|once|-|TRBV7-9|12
CASSLMSPEQYF
TGTGCCAGCAGCTTAATGAGCCCCGAGCAGTACTTC
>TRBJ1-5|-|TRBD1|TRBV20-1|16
CSASPDREKFNQPQHF
TGCAGTGCTAGTCCCGACAGGGAAAAGTTCAATCAGCCCCAGCATTTT
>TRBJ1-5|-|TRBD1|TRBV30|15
CAWSRTGSHNQPQHF
TGTGCCTGGAGTAGGACAGGGTCCCACAATCAGCCCCAGCATTTT
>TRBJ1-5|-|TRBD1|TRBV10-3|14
CASSLTGGVQPQHF
TGTGCCTCGTCCCTGACAGGGGGGGTGCAGCCCCAGCATTTT
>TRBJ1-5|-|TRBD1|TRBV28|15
CASRGQGEGNQPQHF
TGTGCCAGCAGGGGACAGGGAGAAGGCAATCAGCCCCAGCATTTT
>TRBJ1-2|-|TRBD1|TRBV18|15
CASSQLVQGAEGYTF
TGTGCCAGCTCTCAGTTGGTGCAGGGGGCAGAAGGCTACACCTTC
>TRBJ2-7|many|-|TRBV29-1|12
CSVMQGLSEQYF
TGCAGCGTTATGCAGGGGCTGAGCGAGCAGTACTTC
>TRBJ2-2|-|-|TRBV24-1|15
CATSDPKKNTGELFF
TGTGCCACCAGTGACCCCAAAAAGAACACCGGGGAGCTGTTTTTT
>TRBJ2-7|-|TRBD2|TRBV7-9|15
CASSSSGTSRYEQYF
TGTGCCAGCAGTTCCTCCGGGACTAGCAGATACGAGCAGTACTTC
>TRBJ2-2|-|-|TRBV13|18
CASSLGGRGASNTGELFF
TGTGCCAGCAGCTTAGGTGGCAGGGGGGCGTCGAACACCGGGGAGCTGTTTTTT
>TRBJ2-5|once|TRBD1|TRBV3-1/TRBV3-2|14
CASSYRQGTGTQYF
TGTGCCAGCAGTTATCGACAGGGCACGGGGACCCAGTACTTC
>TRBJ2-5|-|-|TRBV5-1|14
CASSQGLSEETQYF
TGCGCCAGCAGCCAGGGACTGTCGGAAGAGACCCAGTACTTC
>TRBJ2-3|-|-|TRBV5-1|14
CASSLGGDLDTQYF
TGCGCCAGCAGCTTGGGCGGAGACCTAGATACGCAGTATTTT
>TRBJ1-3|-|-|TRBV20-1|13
CSASLSSGNTIYF
TGCAGTGCCAGTCTGAGCTCTGGAAACACCATATATTTT
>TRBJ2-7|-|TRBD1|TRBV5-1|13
CASSFRGLDEQYF
TGCGCCAGCAGCTTCAGGGGGTTGGACGAGCAGTACTTC
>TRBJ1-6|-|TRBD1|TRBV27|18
CASSSKGQGGIRNSPLHF
TGTGCCAGCAGTTCAAAGGGACAGGGAGGCATTCGTAATTCACCCCTCCACTTT
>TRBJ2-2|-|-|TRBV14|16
CASSQDPGTNTGELFF
TGTGCCAGCAGCCAAGATCCGGGGACGAACACCGGGGAGCTGTTTTTT
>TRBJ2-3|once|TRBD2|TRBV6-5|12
CASSYREGTQYF
TGTGCCAGCAGTTACCGGGAGGGCACGCAGTATTTT